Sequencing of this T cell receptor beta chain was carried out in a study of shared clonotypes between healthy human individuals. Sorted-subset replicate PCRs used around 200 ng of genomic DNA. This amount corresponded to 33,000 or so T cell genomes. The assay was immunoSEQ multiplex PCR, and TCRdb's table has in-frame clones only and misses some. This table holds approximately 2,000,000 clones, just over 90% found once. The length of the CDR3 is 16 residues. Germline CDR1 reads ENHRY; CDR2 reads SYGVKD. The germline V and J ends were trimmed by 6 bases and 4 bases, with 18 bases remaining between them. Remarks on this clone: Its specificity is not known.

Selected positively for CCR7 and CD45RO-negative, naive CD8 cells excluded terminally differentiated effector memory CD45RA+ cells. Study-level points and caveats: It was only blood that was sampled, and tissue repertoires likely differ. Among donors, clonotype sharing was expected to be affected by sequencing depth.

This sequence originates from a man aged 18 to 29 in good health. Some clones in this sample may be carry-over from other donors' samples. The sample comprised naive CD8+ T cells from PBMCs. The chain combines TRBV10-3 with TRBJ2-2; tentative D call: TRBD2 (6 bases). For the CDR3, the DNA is TGTGCCATCAGGGAGGGGACCGCGATGTTCACCGGGGAGCTGTTTTTT. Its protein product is CAIREGTAMFTGELFF.